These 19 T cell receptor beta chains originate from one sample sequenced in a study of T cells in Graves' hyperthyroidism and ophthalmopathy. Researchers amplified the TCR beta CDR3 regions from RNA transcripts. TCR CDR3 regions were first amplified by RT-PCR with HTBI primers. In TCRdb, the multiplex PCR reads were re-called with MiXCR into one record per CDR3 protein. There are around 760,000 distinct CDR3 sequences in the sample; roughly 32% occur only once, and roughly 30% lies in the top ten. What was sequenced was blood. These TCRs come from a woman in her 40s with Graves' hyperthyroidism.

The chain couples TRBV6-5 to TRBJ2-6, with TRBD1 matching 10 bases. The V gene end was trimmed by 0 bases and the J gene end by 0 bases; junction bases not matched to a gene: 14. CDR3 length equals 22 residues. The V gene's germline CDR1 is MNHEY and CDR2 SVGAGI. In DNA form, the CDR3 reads TGTGCCAGCAGTTACTCTCTATTCCGACAGGGGGCCCCTTACTCTGGGGCCAACGTCCTGACTTTC. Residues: CASSYSLFRQGAPYSGANVLTF.

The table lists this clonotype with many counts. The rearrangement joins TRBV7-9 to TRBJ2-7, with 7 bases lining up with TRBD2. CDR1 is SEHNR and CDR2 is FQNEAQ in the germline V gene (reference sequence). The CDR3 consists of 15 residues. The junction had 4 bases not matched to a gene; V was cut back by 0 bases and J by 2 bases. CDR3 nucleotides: TGTGCCAGCAGCTTAGCGGCAGGGACTACCTACGAGCAGTACTTC. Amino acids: CASSLAAGTTYEQYF.

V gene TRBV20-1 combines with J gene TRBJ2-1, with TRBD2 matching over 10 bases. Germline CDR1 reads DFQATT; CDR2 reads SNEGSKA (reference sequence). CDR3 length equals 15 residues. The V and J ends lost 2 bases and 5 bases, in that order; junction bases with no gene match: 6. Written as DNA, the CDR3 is TGCAGTGCTAGACCAACTAGCGGGACAGACAATGAGCAGTTCTTC. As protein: CSARPTSGTDNEQFF.

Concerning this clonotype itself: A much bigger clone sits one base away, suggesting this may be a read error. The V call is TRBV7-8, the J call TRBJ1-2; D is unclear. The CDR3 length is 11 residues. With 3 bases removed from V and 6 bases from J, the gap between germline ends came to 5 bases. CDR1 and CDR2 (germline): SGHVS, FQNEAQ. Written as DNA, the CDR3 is TGTGCCAGCAGCTTCCAGCATGGCTACACCTTC. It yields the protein CASSFQHGYTF.

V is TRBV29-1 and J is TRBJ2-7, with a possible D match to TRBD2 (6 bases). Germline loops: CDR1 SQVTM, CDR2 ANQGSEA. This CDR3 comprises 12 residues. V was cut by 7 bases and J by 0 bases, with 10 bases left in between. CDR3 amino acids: CSGGLSSYEQYF. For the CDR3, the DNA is TGCAGCGGGGGACTGAGCTCCTACGAGCAGTACTTC.

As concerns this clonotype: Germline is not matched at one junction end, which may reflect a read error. CDR3 in amino acids: CASSQDQTWGLPTGELFF. The CDR3 DNA follows: TGCGCCAGCAGCCAAGATCAGACTTGGGGCCTACCGACCGGGGAGCTGTTTTTT. The chain joins TRBV7-2 to TRBJ2-2, with a tentative D call TRBD1 (5 bases). This CDR3 has 18 residues. Per germline, CDR1 SGHTA and CDR2 FQGNSA.

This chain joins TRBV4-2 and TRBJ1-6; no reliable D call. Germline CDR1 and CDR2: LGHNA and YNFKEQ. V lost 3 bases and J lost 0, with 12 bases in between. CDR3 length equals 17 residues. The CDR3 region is CASSHDLRSSYNSPLHF. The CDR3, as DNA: TGTGCCAGCAGCCATGATTTGAGGAGCTCCTATAATTCACCCCTCCACTTT.

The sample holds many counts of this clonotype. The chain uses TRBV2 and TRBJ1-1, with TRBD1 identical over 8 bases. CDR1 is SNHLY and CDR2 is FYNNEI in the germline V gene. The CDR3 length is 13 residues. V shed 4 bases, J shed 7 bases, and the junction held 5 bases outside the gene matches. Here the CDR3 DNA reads TGTGCCAGCAGTGGGACAGGGCGACGTGAAGCTTTCTTT. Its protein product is CASSGTGRREAFF.

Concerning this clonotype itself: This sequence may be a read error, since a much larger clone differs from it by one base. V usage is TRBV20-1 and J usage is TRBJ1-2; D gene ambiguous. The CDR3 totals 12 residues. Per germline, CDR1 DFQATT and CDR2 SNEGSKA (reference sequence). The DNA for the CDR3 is TGCAGTGCTAGGGAGGGCGGTTATGGCCACACCTTC. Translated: CSAREGGYGHTF.

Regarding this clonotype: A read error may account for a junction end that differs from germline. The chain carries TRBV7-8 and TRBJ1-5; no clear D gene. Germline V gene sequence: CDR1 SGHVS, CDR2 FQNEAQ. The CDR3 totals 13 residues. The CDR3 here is CASSHNSNQPKHF. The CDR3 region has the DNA TGTGCCAGCAGCCATAATAGCAATCAGCCCAAGCATTTT.

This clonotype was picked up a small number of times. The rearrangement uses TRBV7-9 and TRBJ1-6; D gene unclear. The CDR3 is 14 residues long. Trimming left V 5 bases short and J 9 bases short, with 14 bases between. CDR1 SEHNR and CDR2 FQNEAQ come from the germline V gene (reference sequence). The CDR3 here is CASSHGERGSPLHF. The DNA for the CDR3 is TGTGCCAGCAGCCACGGGGAGCGGGGTTCACCCCTCCACTTT. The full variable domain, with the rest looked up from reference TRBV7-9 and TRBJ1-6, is DTGVSQNPRHKITKRGQNVTFRCDPISEHNRLYWYRQTLGQGPEFLTYFQNEAQLEKSRLLSDRFSAERPKGSFSTLEIQRTEQGDSAMYLCASSHGERGSPLHFGNGTRLTVT.

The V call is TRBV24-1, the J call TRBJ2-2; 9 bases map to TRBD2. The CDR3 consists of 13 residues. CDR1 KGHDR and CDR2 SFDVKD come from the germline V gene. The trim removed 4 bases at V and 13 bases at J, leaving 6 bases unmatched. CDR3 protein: CATSDPSGGRLFF. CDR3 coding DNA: TGTGCCACCAGTGACCCAAGCGGGGGGCGGCTGTTTTTT.

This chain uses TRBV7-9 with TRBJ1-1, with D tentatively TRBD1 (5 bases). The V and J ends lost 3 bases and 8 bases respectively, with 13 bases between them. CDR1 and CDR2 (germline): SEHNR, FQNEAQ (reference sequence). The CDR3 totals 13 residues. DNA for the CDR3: TGTGCCAGCAGCTTGGGGTCGTGGGGCGAAGCTTTCTTT. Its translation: CASSLGSWGEAFF.

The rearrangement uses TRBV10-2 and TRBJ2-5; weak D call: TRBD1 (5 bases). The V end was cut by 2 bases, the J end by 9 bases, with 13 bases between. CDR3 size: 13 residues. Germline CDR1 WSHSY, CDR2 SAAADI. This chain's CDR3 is CASSELTAMAQYF. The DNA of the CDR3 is TGCGCCAGCAGTGAGCTGACAGCCATGGCCCAGTACTTC.

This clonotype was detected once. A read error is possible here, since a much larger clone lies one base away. In DNA, the CDR3 is TGTGCCAGCCGGACAGGGGTCGGCCACACCTTC. Translated: CASRTGVGHTF. The V and J genes are TRBV12-3 or TRBV12-4 and TRBJ1-2, with 9 bases matching TRBD1. V was pared by 8 bases and J by 12 bases, with 7 bases of the junction left unmatched. CDR3 length: 11 residues.

CDR3 sequence (DNA): TGTGCCAGCAGTTACTCGACAGGTTTGGATCCTTTCTTT. Amino acids: CASSYSTGLDPFF. This chain connects TRBV6-5 to TRBJ1-1; possibly TRBD1 for D (6 bases). Germline CDR1 MNHEY, CDR2 SVGAGI. The CDR3 contains 13 residues. V lost 0 bases to trimming and J lost 12 bases, with 14 bases between them.

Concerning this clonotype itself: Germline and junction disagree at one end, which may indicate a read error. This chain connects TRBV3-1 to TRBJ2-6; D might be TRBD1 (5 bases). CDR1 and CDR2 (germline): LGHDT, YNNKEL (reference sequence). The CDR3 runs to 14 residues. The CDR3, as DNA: TGTGCCAGCAGCCACTCCTCTGGGGCCAGCGTCCTGACTTTC. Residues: CASSHSSGASVLTF.

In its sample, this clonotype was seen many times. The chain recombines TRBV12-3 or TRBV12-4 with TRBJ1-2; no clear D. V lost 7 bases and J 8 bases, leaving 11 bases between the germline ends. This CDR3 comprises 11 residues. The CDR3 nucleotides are TGTGCCAGCACCCAGGCCCGGGGCTACACCTTC. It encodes CASTQARGYTF.

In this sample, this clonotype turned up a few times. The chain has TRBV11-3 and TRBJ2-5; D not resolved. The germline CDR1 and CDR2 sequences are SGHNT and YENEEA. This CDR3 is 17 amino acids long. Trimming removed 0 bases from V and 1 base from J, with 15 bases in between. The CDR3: CASSLDEATFLQETQYF. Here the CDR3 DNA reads TGTGCCAGCAGCTTAGATGAAGCGACCTTCCTCCAAGAGACCCAGTACTTC.